The source of this T cell receptor (beta chain) is a study of T cells after yellow fever vaccination (dated by TCRdb to 2018 to 2020). Regarding the study in general: The SMART-Seq v4 Ultra Low Input RNA kit was used to prepare libraries from fractions with low cell numbers. Bulk TCR alpha and beta repertoires were sequenced longitudinally to track T-cell clones before and after primary and booster YFV17D yellow fever vaccination. Blood was collected at multiple timepoints before and after primary and secondary immunization, and bulk PBMC replicates and cell subsets were isolated. Two healthy male donors, one aged 18 to 30 and one aged 30 to 40 years, were included in the cohort.

This clonotype has ten or more counts. Its cognate antigen has yet to be identified. No per-base quality is available; no much larger clone lies one base away. This specimen's treatment or condition label, interpreted: live attenuated yellow fever vaccine strain. At every blood-draw timepoint, two biological replicates of bulk PBMCs were collected. PBMCs were isolated from peripheral blood using a standard Ficoll-Paque protocol. TriZol was used to extract RNA from bulk PBMCs, from CD4 and CD8 fractions, and from dextramer-positive and dextramer-negative fractions. The CDR3 starts with the cysteine, ends with the valine, and has 14 residues. The retained sequence is limited to the CDR3, 42 bases, with the frame set at the first base. Trimming leaves V shorter by 2 bases and J shorter by 6 bases, with the junction holding 3 bases beyond the gene matches. Taken from the germline V gene, the CDR1 and CDR2 loops are MDHEN and SYDVKM.

What the work shows at the level of the full study, not this receptor alone: After the booster, most clones that had expanded after primary vaccination were detected again (approximately 96% of CD4 and more than 80% of CD8), suggesting broad maintenance of memory. Because only a couple of donors were included in the study, the extent to which the findings can be generalized is limited. A small share of clonotypes occurred in both CD4 and CD8 compartments, likely arising from convergent recombination. The secondary T-cell response was weaker than the primary response but faster, peaking on day 5 instead of day 15. Computational filtering was needed because FACS-sorted repertoires could contain abundant contaminating clonotypes from the bulk population.

Reads for this sample came from an Illumina NovaSeq 6000. TCR cDNA was synthesized by 5'RACE template switching, which introduced a universal primer site and unique molecular identifiers. Priming for cDNA synthesis came from both the TCR alpha and TCR beta constant segments. Two PCR steps were used to amplify libraries, with sample barcodes and sequencing adapters being added in the second step. Libraries were sequenced on Illumina HiSeq 2500 (2x100 bp) or NovaSeq (2x150 bp). Regarding the original processing steps: MIGEC handled demultiplexing of reads and collapsing into UMI consensus sequences, while MiXCR performed V(D)J alignment. Clonotypes responding to the vaccine were identified with edgeR on replicate PBMC samples, with the criteria of FDR below 0.01 and a log2 fold change above 5 up to day 15. Each bulk clonotype was labeled CD4 or CD8 based on which sequenced repertoire, CD4 or CD8, contained the clonotype at higher abundance. TCRdb trimmed the raw reads at Q25, called clones with MiXCR and kept productive beta chains. One record per CDR3 amino acid sequence lists the most common genes and DNA. TCRdb, rather than the study authors, made the V and J calls. Here the sample has hundreds of thousands of distinct CDR3 sequences; 3.6% occur a single time. The leading ten clones occupy less than 25% of the sample.

The chain is encoded by TRBV28 joined to TRBJ2-7, with 11 junctional bases fitting TRBD1. The material was PBMCs, obtained on the day of the yellow fever booster vaccination. The clonotype originates from a man between 18 and 35 years old who received the YFV17D yellow fever vaccine. The bases read TGTGCCAGCAGTTTAGCTGGGACAGGGGGCGAGCAGTACGTC. Its product reads: CASSLAGTGGEQYV.